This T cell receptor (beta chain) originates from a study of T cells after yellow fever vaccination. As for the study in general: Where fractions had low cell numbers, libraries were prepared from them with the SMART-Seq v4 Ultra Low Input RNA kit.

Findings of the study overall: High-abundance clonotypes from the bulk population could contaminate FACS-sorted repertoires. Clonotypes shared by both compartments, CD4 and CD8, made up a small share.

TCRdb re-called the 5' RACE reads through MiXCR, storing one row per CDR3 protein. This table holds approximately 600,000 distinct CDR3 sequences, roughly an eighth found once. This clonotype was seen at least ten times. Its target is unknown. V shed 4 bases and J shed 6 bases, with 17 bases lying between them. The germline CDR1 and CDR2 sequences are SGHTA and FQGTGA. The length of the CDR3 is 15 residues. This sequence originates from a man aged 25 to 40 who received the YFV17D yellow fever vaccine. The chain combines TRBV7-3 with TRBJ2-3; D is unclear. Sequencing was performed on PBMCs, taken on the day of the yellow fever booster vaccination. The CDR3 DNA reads TGTGCCAGCAGCTCCGCCGGGCCAACCAGGGATACGCAGTATTTT. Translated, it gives CASSSAGPTRDTQYF.